The 10 T cell receptor beta chains below come from one sample, sequenced in a study of post-analysis software for immune sequencing data. For these receptors, no antigen is known. Libraries were made from TCR beta cDNA, and they carried unique molecular identifiers. From the PCR reads, TCRdb called clonotypes with MiXCR, one entry per CDR3 protein. The repertoire holds 170,000 or so distinct CDR3 sequences, with 25% to 35% as singletons. The study's findings and limits: The study found TRBV5-6, TRBV5-1 and TRBV20-1 among several TRBV segments more frequent in patients than controls.

The source material was blood. These receptors all come from a girl aged 10-17 years with multiple sclerosis.

The V gene is TRBV20-1, the J gene TRBJ2-5, with D tentatively TRBD1 (6 bases). The germline V and J ends were trimmed by 3 bases and 13 bases, with 18 bases remaining between them. CDR3 length equals 12 residues. Germline assignment: CDR1 DFQATT and CDR2 SNEGSKA (reference sequence). The CDR3 DNA is TGCAGTGCTAGCAGGGGTGTGGGCGAGCGGTACTTC. Its protein product is CSASRGVGERYF.

This chain connects TRBV9 to TRBJ1-4; D is unclear. The CDR3 is 13 residues long. With 0 bases removed from V and 10 bases from J, the gap between germline ends came to 10 bases. The germline V gene encodes CDR1 SGDLS and CDR2 YYNGEE. The CDR3 DNA follows: TGTGCCAGCAGCGTAGACAACAGCGGAAAACTGTTTTTT. Protein product: CASSVDNSGKLFF.

This clonotype was seen repeatedly, ten times or more. The CDR3 bases are TGTGCCATCGGGAATGAGCAGTTCTTC. This gives the protein CAIGNEQFF. The genes are TRBV10-3 and TRBJ2-1, with D unclear. This CDR3 is built from 9 residues. Germline loops: CDR1 ENHRY, CDR2 SYGVKD. V was shortened by 8 bases and J by 7 bases, with 3 bases between the two germline ends.

On this clonotype itself: A much larger clone sits a single nucleotide away, making a read error possible. The rearrangement uses TRBV7-6 and TRBJ2-6; TRBD1 is a possible D gene (5 bases). Per the germline V gene, CDR1 is SGHVS and CDR2 is FNYEAQ. The CDR3 runs to 16 residues. CDR3 nucleotide sequence: TGTGCCAGCAGCTTACGGTCTTCATCTGGGGCCAACGTCATGACTTTC. Translating gives CASSLRSSSGANVMTF.

This clonotype appeared a few times. The chain combines TRBV12-3 or TRBV12-4 with TRBJ1-4; 7 bases are shared with TRBD1. This CDR3 has 15 amino acids. V was pared by 1 base and J by 5 bases, with 4 bases of the junction left unmatched. The chain's CDR3 is CASSLDGQANEKLFF. DNA of the CDR3: TGTGCCAGCAGTTTAGACGGACAGGCGAATGAAAAACTGTTTTTT.

At least ten counts were recorded for this clonotype. This chain links TRBV7-2 with TRBJ2-1; possibly TRBD2 for D (6 bases). This CDR3 has 18 amino acids. The V end was cut by 1 base, the J end by 2 bases, with 18 bases between. The germline V gene encodes CDR1 SGHTA and CDR2 FQGNSA. CDR3 region: CASSLEGLLLWAYNEQFF. The CDR3 DNA is TGTGCCAGCAGCTTAGAGGGACTCCTACTATGGGCCTACAATGAGCAGTTCTTC.

CDR3: CSARDGAGGYNEQFF. Written as DNA, the CDR3 is TGCAGTGCTAGAGACGGAGCGGGGGGCTACAATGAGCAGTTCTTC. The chain recombines TRBV20-1 with TRBJ2-1, with 9 bases lining up with TRBD2. Losses at the gene ends were 0 bases for V and 3 bases for J; bases not matched to a gene: 3. The germline V gene encodes CDR1 DFQATT and CDR2 SNEGSKA (reference sequence). The CDR3 extends over 15 amino acids.

The V and J genes are TRBV4-1 and TRBJ2-5; D remains unclear. The germline V and J ends were trimmed by 4 bases and 5 bases, with 14 bases remaining between them. CDR3 size: 14 residues. CDR1 and CDR2 from the germline V gene are MGHRA and YSYEKL. This CDR3 reads CASSPTLGRETQYF. Here the CDR3 DNA reads TGCGCCAGCAGCCCCACTTTAGGTCGGGAGACCCAGTACTTC.

This clonotype was counted ten times or more. The chain links TRBV6-5 to TRBJ2-3, with TRBD1 matching 11 bases. Trimming cost V 8 bases and J 4 bases; bases outside gene matches: 8. Germline V gives CDR1 MNHEY, CDR2 SVGAGI. This CDR3 is built from 15 residues. The CDR3 sequence is CASGRRDRGSDTQYF. The CDR3 DNA sequence: TGTGCCAGCGGGCGGAGGGACAGGGGGTCAGATACGCAGTATTTT.

This clonotype appeared a few times. The junction shows a germline mismatch at one end, possibly a read error. V is TRBV10-1 and J is TRBJ2-7; D not resolved. The germline CDR1 and CDR2 sequences are WNHNN and SYGVQD (reference sequence). The CDR3 extends over 13 amino acids. The CDR3 protein is CASRESPGYEQYF. CDR3 coding DNA: TGCGCCAGCAGGGAGTCGCCGGGCTACGAGCAGTACTTC.